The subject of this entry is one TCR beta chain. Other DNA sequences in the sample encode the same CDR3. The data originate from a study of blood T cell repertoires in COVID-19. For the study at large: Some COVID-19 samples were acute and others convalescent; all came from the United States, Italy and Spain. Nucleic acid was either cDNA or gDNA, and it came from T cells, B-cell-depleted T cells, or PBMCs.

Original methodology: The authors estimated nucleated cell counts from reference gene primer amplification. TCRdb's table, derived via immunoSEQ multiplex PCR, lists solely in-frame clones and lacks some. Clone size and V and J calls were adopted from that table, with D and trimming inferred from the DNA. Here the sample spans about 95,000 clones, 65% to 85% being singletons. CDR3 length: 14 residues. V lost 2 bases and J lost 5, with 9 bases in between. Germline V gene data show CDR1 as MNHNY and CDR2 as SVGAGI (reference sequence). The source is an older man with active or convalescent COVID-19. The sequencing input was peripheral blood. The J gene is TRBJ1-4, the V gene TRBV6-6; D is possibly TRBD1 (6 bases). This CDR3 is CASSYGQSNEKLFF. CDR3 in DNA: TGTGCCAGCAGTTACGGACAGTCAAATGAAAAACTGTTTTTT.